This entry lists 13 T cell receptor beta chains sequenced from one sample in a study of vaccination and CD4 T cells after COVID-19. No antigen has been identified for these receptors. The Oncomine TCR Beta short-read assay was applied to DNA of cultured CD4+ T cells. TCRdb re-analysed the PCR reads in MiXCR, keeping a single row per CDR3 protein. The sample lists about 13,000 distinct CDR3 sequences, approximately 40% seen once, with about 9.8% in the top ten. The treatment was: approximately nine-day PBMC culture with coronavirus spike peptide pools or control peptides (ViraFEST assay). Sequencing input: CD4+ T cells from blood, cultured in vitro. The origin of the receptors is a human donor who had recovered from COVID-19.

This clonotype has a handful of counts. The chain employs TRBV6-1 and TRBJ1-2; D unresolved. This CDR3 has 12 amino acids. CDR1 MNHNS and CDR2 SASEGT come from the germline V gene. Trimming cost V 4 bases and J 5 bases, with 8 bases left between them. CDR3 protein: CASSGGYYGYTF. Written as DNA, the CDR3 is TGTGCCAGCAGTGGAGGGTATTATGGCTACACCTTC.

The gene calls are TRBV2 and TRBJ2-2, with 7 bases lining up with TRBD1. With 6 bases clipped from V and 2 bases from J, the junction kept 6 bases outside the gene matches. The length of the CDR3 is 15 residues. CDR1 and CDR2 from the germline V gene are SNHLY and FYNNEI. The CDR3, as DNA: TGTGCCAGCAGGTCTAACAGGGGTAACACCGGGGAGCTGTTTTTT. Translated: CASRSNRGNTGELFF.

This clonotype was seen more than once but under ten times. This sequence joins TRBV5-4 and TRBJ1-1, with D possibly being TRBD1 (5 bases). The V end lost 4 bases, the J end lost 1 base, and 14 bases lay between the germline ends. CDR3 length equals 15 residues. From germline, CDR1 is SGHNT and CDR2 YYREEE (reference sequence). CDR3 sequence reads: CASSLDSLGNTEAFF. DNA of the CDR3: TGTGCCAGCAGCCTCGACAGTTTGGGGAACACTGAAGCTTTCTTT.

By proportion, this clonotype is medium-sized. The J gene is TRBJ1-2, the V gene TRBV30; TRBD1 aligns across 7 bases. J gave up 2 bases and V 1 base, and 7 bases lay outside the gene matches. Looked up from germline, CDR1 is GTSNPN and CDR2 is SVGIG (reference sequence). CDR3 size: 15 residues. CDR3 sequence: CAWSARATGNYGYTF. The DNA of the CDR3 is TGTGCCTGGAGTGCCCGGGCGACAGGGAACTATGGCTACACCTTC. The full variable domain, rest sourced from reference TRBV30 and TRBJ1-2, is SQTIHQWPATLVQPVGSPLSLECTVEGTSNPNLYWYRQAAGRGLQLLFYSVGIGQISSEVPQNLSASRPQDRQFILSSKKLLLSDSGFYLCAWSARATGNYGYTFGSGTRLTVV.

The rearrangement uses TRBV28 and TRBJ1-5, with TRBD1 matching 10 bases. The ends lost 6 bases at V and 4 bases at J; junction bases unmatched: 6. From germline, CDR1 is MDHEN and CDR2 SYDVKM. This CDR3 spans 15 amino acids. Here the CDR3 reads CASRTEGQGNQPQHF. The CDR3 bases are TGTGCCAGCAGGACCGAGGGACAGGGGAATCAGCCCCAGCATTTT.

V usage is TRBV7-2 and J usage is TRBJ1-1; 8 positions match TRBD1. CDR3 length equals 15 residues. Trimming removed 1 base from V and 0 bases from J; junction bases left unmatched: 1. Germline loops: CDR1 SGHTA, CDR2 FQGNSA. Written as DNA, the CDR3 is TGTGCCAGCAGCTTAGTCAGGGGGCTGAACACTGAAGCTTTCTTT. Translated, it gives CASSLVRGLNTEAFF.

The chain recombines TRBV27 with TRBJ2-2; D may correspond to TRBD1 or TRBD2 (5 bases each). V gave up 6 bases and J gave up 5 bases, with 13 bases separating them. This CDR3 has 14 amino acids. CDR1 is MNHEY and CDR2 is SMNVEV in the germline V gene (reference sequence). In DNA form, the CDR3 reads TGTGCCAGCAGCCCGTCGTGGGGGACCGGGGAGCTGTTTTTT. Amino acid sequence: CASSPSWGTGELFF.

The V call is TRBV6-1, the J call TRBJ2-7; 7 bases map to TRBD1. The CDR3 has 12 amino acids. Germline V gives CDR1 MNHNS, CDR2 SASEGT. V was pared by 5 bases and J by 7 bases, with 5 bases of the junction left unmatched. The CDR3 loop is CASSHDRAEQYF. CDR3 nucleotide sequence: TGTGCCAGCAGTCACGACAGGGCAGAGCAGTACTTC.

The J gene is TRBJ1-6, the V gene TRBV6-1; D is uncertain. Trimming stripped 1 base from V and 0 bases from J, with 7 bases between. There are 16 residues in the CDR3. CDR1 is MNHNS, CDR2 SASEGT, per germline. The CDR3 here is CASSEEGSSYNSPLHF. DNA for the CDR3: TGTGCCAGCAGTGAAGAAGGGAGCTCCTATAATTCACCCCTCCACTTT.

The J gene is TRBJ2-5, the V gene TRBV5-8, with D hard to call. The CDR3 is made up of 13 amino acids. Between the trimmed V and J ends, which lost 5 bases and 2 bases, there was a span of 10 bases. Per the germline V gene, CDR1 is SGHTS and CDR2 is YDEGEE. The CDR3 reads CASSYLVQETQYF. Here the CDR3 DNA reads TGTGCCAGCAGTTATCTCGTTCAAGAGACCCAGTACTTC. The entire variable domain, with the rest obtained from reference TRBV5-8 and TRBJ2-5, is as follows: EAGVTQSPTHLIKTRGQQATLRCSPISGHTSVYWYQQALGLGLQFLLWYDEGEERNRGNFPPRFSGRQFPNYSSELNVNALELEDSALYLCASSYLVQETQYFGPGTRLLVL.

This clonotype was seen a handful of times. The V call is TRBV6-1, the J call TRBJ2-5; TRBD2 is a possible D gene (5 bases). Germline V gene data show CDR1 as MNHNS and CDR2 as SASEGT. This CDR3 comprises 14 residues. The V end lost 5 bases, the J end lost 5 bases, and 15 bases lay between the germline ends. CDR3 bases: TGTGCCAGCAGTCTCACACTAGTTACGGAGACCCAGTACTTC. Its translation is CASSLTLVTETQYF.

The chain recombines TRBV7-9 with TRBJ1-6; D unresolved. Germline-derived CDR1 and CDR2 are SEHNR and FQNEAQ (reference sequence). The CDR3 is made up of 15 amino acids. The V and J ends lost 6 bases and 5 bases respectively, with 14 bases between them. CDR3 sequence (DNA): TGTGCCAGCAGAGGAGGCGGAGGAGATAATTCACCCCTCCACTTT. Translation: CASRGGGGDNSPLHF.

This chain uses TRBV6-1 with TRBJ1-2, with 7 bases matching TRBD1. With V trimmed by 6 bases and J by 0 bases, 7 bases remained unmatched. The CDR3 sequence is 15 residues long. The germline CDR1 and CDR2 sequences are MNHNS and SASEGT. The CDR3 DNA reads as TGTGCCAGCAGGCGTACCGGGACAGCTAACTATGGCTACACCTTC. This sequence encodes CASRRTGTANYGYTF.